These T cell receptor beta chains were read from a single sample in a study of CD8 T cells in Susac syndrome. TCRdb re-called the immunoSEQ multiplex PCR reads with MiXCR, one entry per CDR3 protein. The sample holds some 260,000 distinct CDR3 sequences; 93% are singletons and the top ten take 0.065% to 0.075%. The sample was CD4+ T cells from PBMCs. The receptors originated from a human donor with multiple sclerosis. Both conserved end residues are part of each CDR3. D genes are given only for firm matches. The size field is filled for only some rows; it gives once, few, many or a size class.

D	size	V	J	DNA	CDR3
TRBD2	.	TRBV20-1	TRBJ2-5	TGCAGTGCTAGAAAAGGAGCGGGACGGCAAGAGACCCAGTACTTC	CSARKGAGRQETQYF
.	.	TRBV7-2	TRBJ1-1	TGTGCCAGCAGCTTAAGTTATGAGAGGGGACGGAACACTGAAGCTTTCTTT	CASSLSYERGRNTEAFF
.	once	TRBV6-4	TRBJ1-6	TGTGCCAGCAGTGAGAAAATGAATTCACCCCTCCACTTT	CASSEKMNSPLHF
.	.	TRBV6-5	TRBJ1-3	TGTGCCAGCAGTTATGTCAGTGGCTCTGGAAACACCATATATTTT	CASSYVSGSGNTIYF
.	.	TRBV12-3/TRBV12-4	TRBJ2-2	TGTGCCAGCGCCCTAGGTCGATTGAACACCGGGGAGCTGTTTTTT	CASALGRLNTGELFF
.	.	TRBV19	TRBJ1-2	TGTGCCAGTAGTTTCACCCCTAACTATGGCTACACCTTC	CASSFTPNYGYTF
.	.	TRBV11-2	TRBJ2-5	TGTGCCAGCAGCATACGAGAGACCCAGTACTTC	CASSIRETQYF
.	.	TRBV7-6	TRBJ2-3	TGTGCCAGCAGCCAACTGGCGTTCAGAGGCCCAGATACGCAGTATTTT	CASSQLAFRGPDTQYF
TRBD1	.	TRBV7-9	TRBJ1-1	TGTGCCAGCAGCCGTCGAAGGACAGGCGGTGGGGGGAACACTGAAGCTTTCTTT	CASSRRRTGGGGNTEAFF
.	.	TRBV5-1	TRBJ2-2	TGCGCCAGCAGCTTGCCAGCTCGAGGCACCGGGGAGCTGTTTTTT	CASSLPARGTGELFF
TRBD1	.	TRBV9	TRBJ2-3	TGTGCCAGCAGCGTATTTGGACAGGGGGCCACAGATACGCAGTATTTT	CASSVFGQGATDTQYF
.	.	TRBV5-1	TRBJ1-1	TGCGCCAGCAGCTTGGGGGGGCTCATGGCCACTGAAGCTTTCTTT	CASSLGGLMATEAFF
.	.	TRBV3-1	TRBJ1-3	TGTGCCAGCAGCCCCGGGACGCCCACCATATATTTT	CASSPGTPTIYF
.	.	TRBV15	TRBJ1-4	TGTGCCACCAGCAGAGATCGGCTCAATGAAAAACTGTTTTTT	CATSRDRLNEKLFF
.	.	TRBV2	TRBJ1-2	TGTGCCAGCAGTGCTACCGCTCCGGTTTACACCTTC	CASSATAPVYTF
.	.	TRBV20-1	TRBJ2-1	TGCAGCGCTTGGGGGGGCGGTGACGATGAGCAGTTCTTC	CSAWGGGDDEQFF
TRBD1	.	TRBV6-4	TRBJ1-1	TGTGCCAGCAGTGACACAGCAGGGGGCATGTACACTGAAGCTTTCTTT	CASSDTAGGMYTEAFF
TRBD2	.	TRBV4-1	TRBJ2-5	TGCGCCAGCAGCCAAGGTAGCGGGAGAGTGGGAGAGACCCAGTACTTC	CASSQGSGRVGETQYF
.	.	TRBV7-6	TRBJ2-5	TGTGCCAGCAGCCGCCATTCACAAGAGACCCAGTACTTC	CASSRHSQETQYF
TRBD1	.	TRBV9	TRBJ2-1	TGTGCCAGCAGCCCTGGACAGGGAATTCTTAATGAGCAGTTCTTC	CASSPGQGILNEQFF
.	.	TRBV7-3	TRBJ1-5	TGTGCCAGCAGCTTAAATTTTGGAGAGCCCCAGCATTTT	CASSLNFGEPQHF
.	once	TRBV9	TRBJ1-1	TGTGCCAGCAGCGTGACCGTTCGGGACACTGAAGCTTTCTTT	CASSVTVRDTEAFF
TRBD1	.	TRBV27	TRBJ1-6	TGTGCCAGCGCCCGGACAGGGTTGAACTCACCCCTCCACTTT	CASARTGLNSPLHF
.	once	TRBV3-1	TRBJ2-3	TGTGCCAGCAGCCAAGCGAGACTCGGGTTGGCAGATACGCAGTATTTT	CASSQARLGLADTQYF
.	.	TRBV20-1	TRBJ1-6	TGCAGTGCTAGGAGGTCGGTTGATTCACCCCTCCACTTT	CSARRSVDSPLHF
.	.	TRBV20-1	TRBJ2-4	TGCAGTGCGGAGGACATTTCACGGCAAAACATTCAGTACTTC	CSAEDISRQNIQYF
.	.	TRBV27	TRBJ2-3	TGTGCCAGCAGTCCTCAGGGGCTGGGAGATACGCAGTATTTT	CASSPQGLGDTQYF
.	.	TRBV3-1	TRBJ2-3	TGTGCCAGCAGCCAAGATCCCCTAGGCACAGATACGCAGTATTTT	CASSQDPLGTDTQYF
.	.	TRBV5-4	TRBJ1-4	TGTGCCAGCAGCCGACAGCAATCGGATGAAAAACTGTTTTTT	CASSRQQSDEKLFF
TRBD1	.	TRBV7-2	TRBJ1-2	TGTGCCAGCAATCCTCCGGGACGGACAGGGTCCTATGGCTACACCTTC	CASNPPGRTGSYGYTF
.	.	TRBV29-1	TRBJ2-2	TGCAGCGTTTGGCAGGTCAACACCGGGGAGCTGTTTTTT	CSVWQVNTGELFF
.	.	TRBV2	TRBJ2-2	TGTGCCAGCAAGAGACTCAGCAATACCGGGGAGCTGTTTTTT	CASKRLSNTGELFF
.	.	TRBV20-1	TRBJ2-5	TGCAGTGCCCATAACCTAGGGAGAGGGGAGACCCAGTACTTC	CSAHNLGRGETQYF
TRBD1	.	TRBV20-1	TRBJ1-5	TGCAGTGCCACCGGACAGGGGGGGAATCAGCCCCAGCATTTT	CSATGQGGNQPQHF
TRBD1	.	TRBV10-3	TRBJ2-5	TGTGCCATCAAGGGACAGAGGACAGGGCAAGAGACCCAGTACTTC	CAIKGQRTGQETQYF
.	.	TRBV5-1	TRBJ1-2	TGCGCCAGCAGCCCCGATGAGGGGATTCCTGGCTACACCTTC	CASSPDEGIPGYTF
TRBD1	once	TRBV10-3	TRBJ2-4	TGTGCCATCAGCGGGACAGGGCTGTCGGGTATTCAGTACTTC	CAISGTGLSGIQYF
.	.	TRBV19	TRBJ2-2	TGTGCCAGTAGTACACTGGCGAACACCGGGGAGCTGTTTTTT	CASSTLANTGELFF
TRBD2	.	TRBV28	TRBJ2-5	TGTGCCAGCAGTTTAGGCGGCGGGGGACGGTCGATCCAAGAGACCCAGTACTTC	CASSLGGGGRSIQETQYF
TRBD1	.	TRBV7-9	TRBJ1-6	TGTGCCAGCAGCTCCGGACAGGGGAGGAGTTCACCCCTCCACTTT	CASSSGQGRSSPLHF
.	.	TRBV7-2	TRBJ1-5	TGTGCCAGCAGCTTTACCGGGGCCGGCAATCAGCCCCAGCATTTT	CASSFTGAGNQPQHF
TRBD2	.	TRBV4-2	TRBJ2-1	TGTGCCAGCACCGGGACTAGCGCAAGGAAGCAGTTCTTC	CASTGTSARKQFF
.	once	TRBV11-2	TRBJ2-5	TGTGCCAGCAGCTTAGATCCTAACTCGGAGACCCAGTACTTC	CASSLDPNSETQYF
.	once	TRBV7-2	TRBJ2-1	TGTGCCAGCAGCTTAGCTCTGGCAGGGGGGAATGAGCAGTTCTTC	CASSLALAGGNEQFF
.	.	TRBV18	TRBJ2-7	TGTGCCAGCTCAGGGGGAAGCATGAGCCACTCCTACGAGCAGTACTTC	CASSGGSMSHSYEQYF
TRBD1	.	TRBV9	TRBJ1-2	TGTGCCAGCAGCGGCAGGGGGTTTGGCTACACCTTC	CASSGRGFGYTF
TRBD1	.	TRBV19	TRBJ2-7	TGTGCCAGTACGTCAACCGGGACAGGGGGCGTCGAGCAGTACTTC	CASTSTGTGGVEQYF
.	.	TRBV20-1	TRBJ2-3	TGCAGTGCTAGATCTAGCGACAGCACAGATACGCAGTATTTT	CSARSSDSTDTQYF
TRBD2	.	TRBV4-1	TRBJ2-4	TGCGCCAGCAGCCAGTTAGCGGGAGGGGGCACCAAAAACATTCAGTACTTC	CASSQLAGGGTKNIQYF
.	.	TRBV20-1	TRBJ2-4	TGCACCGATCAGGACAAGCGGTCGAACATTCAGTACTTC	CTDQDKRSNIQYF
.	.	TRBV11-3	TRBJ2-5	TGTGCCAGCACGAGCGGTCAAGAGACCCAGTACTTC	CASTSGQETQYF
.	.	TRBV25-1	TRBJ1-2	TGTGCCAGCAGTGAATATGGTTCGGGCTACACCTTC	CASSEYGSGYTF
.	.	TRBV7-2	TRBJ2-2	TGTGCCAGCAGCACCAGGACCGGAACGGCCGGGGAGCTGTTTTTT	CASSTRTGTAGELFF
.	.	TRBV18	TRBJ1-1	TGTGCCAGCTCACCAGACACGAGGAGGGGCACTGAAGCTTTCTTT	CASSPDTRRGTEAFF
TRBD1	few	TRBV4-1	TRBJ2-7	TGCGCCAGCAGCCTCTCGGGGCAGGGGGCCCACGAGCAGTACTTC	CASSLSGQGAHEQYF
.	.	TRBV15	TRBJ2-5	TGTGCCACCAGCAGAGATGCGGGGTGGGAGACCCAGTACTTC	CATSRDAGWETQYF
.	.	TRBV20-1	TRBJ1-1	TGCAGTGCCAAATTTTCAGGGGTGAACACTGAAGCTTTCTTT	CSAKFSGVNTEAFF
TRBD1	.	TRBV29-1	TRBJ1-4	TGCAGCGTTGTGGGACAGGGGGCCGGTGAAAAACTGTTTTTT	CSVVGQGAGEKLFF